This record concerns one T cell receptor beta chain sequence. This clonotype appeared a few times. What this receptor recognizes is not known. No base quality values were provided; no much bigger clone lies one nucleotide off. PBMCs were isolated by Ficoll-Paque density gradient centrifugation. The sequencer listed for this sample is Illumina NovaSeq 6000. TCRalpha and TCRbeta cDNA libraries were constructed by 5'RACE with constant-segment primers, with sample barcodes and unique molecular identifiers being introduced. Trizol reagent was used to extract RNA from every sample. Amplification of the libraries took two PCR steps, and the second step added a second sample barcode plus Illumina TruSeq adapters. Libraries were sequenced on an Illumina NovaSeq with 2 x 150 bp paired-end reads. The paper's processing steps were these. Reads were demultiplexed and collapsed into UMI-guided consensus sequences with migec v1.2.7. Using mixcr v2.1.11, the UMI consensuses were aligned to TRA and TRB V and J templates and assembled into clonotypes. A clonotype was counted as expanded or contracted only if both edgeR and NoisET called the change significant, with noise models trained on biological replicates. For edgeR calls, a false discovery rate-adjusted p below 0.01 and a log2 fold-change threshold of 1 were applied. As an exploratory analysis of dynamics, max-normalized trajectories of the 1000 most abundant clonotypes were examined with PCA combined with hierarchical clustering. The CD4 or CD8 phenotype of responding clones was assigned using the separately sequenced CD4+ and CD8+ repertoires. TCRdb reprocessing: public reads trimmed at Q25 with fastp, clones called with MiXCR, in-frame beta chains kept. Identical CDR3 protein sequences are pooled into one entry, listed with their most common genes and DNA. These V and J calls originate from TCRdb's pipeline instead of the authors' own analysis. This sample has 200,000 to 300,000 distinct CDR3 sequences in its table, and approximately 16% of those were observed once. Approximately 20% of the sample is in the top ten clones.

This sample was taken from a study of T-cell memory formation after mild COVID-19 (dated by TCRdb to about 2021). For context, the study as a whole: TCR sequence clusters from the two donors were largely donor specific. In two donors, T-cell clones that expanded and contracted after mild COVID-19 were tracked by sequencing TCRalpha and TCRbeta repertoires over time. Two young, previously healthy adult volunteers, one female and one male, were included in the cohort.

The germline ends are 7 bases apart after V is trimmed by 1 base and J by 0 bases. Based on the germline V gene (reference sequence), the CDR1 and CDR2 sequences are SSHAT and FNYEAQ. The CDR3 measures 15 amino acids from cysteine to phenylalanine. Kept here is only the CDR3 DNA, which spans 45 bases and is read in frame from base 1. On the study overall, not on this receptor specifically: Only a couple of mild cases were covered in the study, and larger cohorts including severe cases with pre-infection samples were considered necessary. The second-wave clones that peaked on day 37 were not confirmed to be SARS-CoV-2 specific. Clones contracting from day 15 to 85 had balanced CD4/CD8 phenotypes, while a second wave expanding from day 15 to 37 was biased towards CD4+. Some responding clones were found in pre-infection memory, which suggests that pre-existing cross-reactive memory T cells took part in the SARS-CoV-2 response. Contracting CD4+ clones appeared mostly in the CM and EM memory subsets, whereas CD8+ clones were enriched in EMRA.

The sequence links TRBV7-7 to TRBJ2-1, with the D gene uncertain. This sequence was found in a man aged 18 to 30 who had mild COVID-19 (a few samples of this study predate the infection). The sample titles of this study are shuffled in the database, so cell type and time point are left out; the donor was told from shared clones. Sample: PBMCs or a T cell subset sorted from them (not recorded which). The bases are TGTGCCAGCAGCTTAGACTACTCCTCCTACAATGAGCAGTTCTTC. Translated, it gives CASSLDYSSYNEQFF.